This record concerns one TCR beta chain sequence. These data come from a study of blood T cell repertoires in COVID-19. The repertoire was sequenced with immunoSEQ multiplex PCR; TCRdb's copy has only in-frame clones and lacks some. In the table there are roughly 200,000 clones, about 87% of which are singletons. Per germline, CDR1 LGHDT and CDR2 YNNKEL (reference sequence). J was trimmed by 2 bases and V by 3 bases; bases with no gene match: 7. The CDR3 is 18 residues long. Material: PBMCs or T cells enriched from blood (not recorded which). This clonotype was sampled from a man younger than 45 who had recovered from COVID-19. The chain carries TRBV3-1 (or the pseudogene TRBV3-2) and TRBJ2-3, with 14 bases lining up with TRBD2. CDR3 bases: TGTGCCAGCAGCCAGTCGGGACTAGCGGGGGCCCCCACAGATACGCAGTATTTT. Encoded protein: CASSQSGLAGAPTDTQYF.